The 22 T cell receptor beta chains in this list originate from one sample, sequenced in a study of blood T cell repertoires in COVID-19. Here immunoSEQ multiplex PCR was the method, and the copy in TCRdb shows in-frame clones only, minus some. Counted here are some 47,000 clones, 86% occurring once; the ten biggest clones make up around 2.2%. The sample was peripheral blood. The receptors derive from a woman aged 55 to 70 with acute or convalescent COVID-19.

The chain joins TRBV5-4 to TRBJ2-5; 9 nucleotides match TRBD2. CDR1 and CDR2 from the germline V gene are SGHNT and YYREEE (reference sequence). The ends lost 2 bases at V and 5 bases at J; junction bases unmatched: 4. This CDR3 spans 14 amino acids. DNA for the CDR3: TGTGCCAGCAGCTTCGCGGGGGGGCGGGAGACCCAGTACTTC. This gives the protein CASSFAGGRETQYF.

V gene TRBV7-9 combines with J gene TRBJ1-1; 10 nucleotides line up with TRBD1. The CDR3 spans 12 residues. Trimming at V came to 5 bases and at J to 11 bases, leaving 5 bases not matched to a gene. Germline V gene lookup returns CDR1 SEHNR and CDR2 FQNEAQ (reference sequence). CDR3 residues: CASSRGTGVAFF. In nucleotides, the CDR3 is TGTGCCAGCAGCCGCGGGACAGGGGTCGCTTTCTTT. The full variable domain, rest sourced from reference TRBV7-9 and TRBJ1-1, is DTGVSQNPRHKITKRGQNVTFRCDPISEHNRLYWYRQTLGQGPEFLTYFQNEAQLEKSRLLSDRFSAERPKGSFSTLEIQRTEQGDSAMYLCASSRGTGVAFFGQGTRLTVV.

The genes are TRBV18 and TRBJ2-6, with D perhaps TRBD1 (5 bases). Per the germline V gene, CDR1 is KGHSH and CDR2 is LQKENI. V was shortened by 5 bases and J by 2 bases, with 10 bases between the two germline ends. The CDR3 spans 15 residues. The DNA for the CDR3 is TGTGCCAGCTCAGCCTCAGGGACTGGGGCCAACGTCCTGACTTTC. It encodes CASSASGTGANVLTF.

The chain links TRBV23-1 to TRBJ2-1, with D perhaps TRBD2 (6 bases). TRBV23-1 is annotated as an ORF whose role is uncertain. With 1 base removed from V and 0 bases from J, the gap between germline ends came to 31 bases. CDR3 length: 23 amino acids. CDR3 in DNA: TGCGCCAGCAGTCAATATGTCCCCGCTCGTGACGGGAGAAATGCCATCTCCTACAATGAGCAGTTCTTC. Translated, it gives CASSQYVPARDGRNAISYNEQFF.

The CDR3 DNA sequence: TGCGCCAGCAGCTTGGCCGGTGAGGGAGTGTTTTTT. Translated, it gives CASSLAGEGVFF. This chain joins TRBV5-1 and TRBJ1-4, with no clear D. V was pared by 0 bases and J by 15 bases, with 12 bases between. CDR1 and CDR2 from the germline V gene are SGHRS and YFSETQ. The CDR3 extends over 12 amino acids.

The chain joins TRBV12-3 or TRBV12-4 to TRBJ1-5; D unresolved. The CDR3 spans 12 residues. V was cut by 6 bases and J by 6 bases, with 9 bases left in between. The CDR3 loop reads CASSLFLQPQHF. The CDR3 nucleotides are TGTGCCAGCAGCCTCTTCCTTCAGCCCCAGCATTTT.

The V gene is TRBV4-2, the J gene TRBJ1-4, with 7 bases that match TRBD1. Germline V gene data show CDR1 as LGHNA and CDR2 as YNFKEQ. This CDR3 has 14 amino acids. V gave up 1 base and J gave up 7 bases; unmatched junction bases: 3. The CDR3 DNA reads as TGTGCCAGCAGCCAAGGACAGGGACGTGAAAAACTGTTTTTT. Amino acids: CASSQGQGREKLFF.

This sequence joins TRBV6-5 and TRBJ1-5; possible D gene TRBD1, 5 bases. Germline loops: CDR1 MNHEY, CDR2 SVGAGI. Trimming shortened V by 8 bases and J by 5 bases, and 16 bases separated the two germline ends. The CDR3 spans 14 residues. Written as DNA, the CDR3 is TGTGCCAGCGGGGAGGGGACGCACTATCAGCCCCAGCATTTT. Amino acids: CASGEGTHYQPQHF.

The V and J genes are TRBV28 and TRBJ1-1; D is perhaps TRBD1 (5 bases). The CDR3 length is 13 residues. Germline CDR1 and CDR2: MDHEN and SYDVKM. V was cut by 8 bases and J by 0 bases, with 10 bases left in between. Here the CDR3 reads CASLGHMNTEAFF. The CDR3 DNA follows: TGTGCCAGCCTCGGACACATGAACACTGAAGCTTTCTTT.

J is TRBJ1-2 and V is TRBV18; maybe TRBD1 (5 bases). Germline CDR1 KGHSH, CDR2 LQKENI. This CDR3 comprises 13 residues. Trimming shortened V by 3 bases and J by 3 bases, and 8 bases separated the two germline ends. The CDR3 DNA sequence: TGTGCCAGCTCACCCGGGACTCACTATGGCTACACCTTC. Translation: CASSPGTHYGYTF.

V and J are TRBV6-6 and TRBJ1-4; TRBD1 is a possible D gene (5 bases). Germline CDR1 reads MNHNY; CDR2 reads SVGAGI (reference sequence). With 2 bases removed from V and 0 bases from J, the gap between germline ends came to 7 bases. The CDR3 has 15 amino acids. The CDR3 nucleotides read TGTGCCAGCAGTTACCCGGGGGCAACTAATGAAAAACTGTTTTTT. It is translated as CASSYPGATNEKLFF.

V usage is TRBV7-2 and J usage is TRBJ2-5; TRBD1 aligns across 10 bases. The CDR3 loop spans 16 amino acids. Germline V gives CDR1 SGHTA, CDR2 FQGNSA. V lost 1 base to trimming and J lost 6 bases; unmatched junction nucleotides: 8. As DNA, the CDR3 is TGTGCCAGCAGCTTAGTCGGGACAGGGGACGGAAAGACCCAGTACTTC. Translated: CASSLVGTGDGKTQYF.

CDR3 protein: CASSTVKRGPQHF. The DNA of the CDR3 is TGTGCCAGCAGTACAGTGAAGCGGGGGCCCCAGCATTTT. The chain uses TRBV27 and TRBJ1-5; D call uncertain. The V end was cut by 5 bases, the J end by 9 bases, with 14 bases between. Looked up from germline, CDR1 is MNHEY and CDR2 is SMNVEV (reference sequence). The CDR3 has 13 residues.

The rearrangement links TRBV7-9 to TRBJ1-1, with D unresolved. Trimming pared 3 bases from V and 4 bases from J, leaving 12 bases between. The germline V gene encodes CDR1 SEHNR and CDR2 FQNEAQ (reference sequence). The CDR3 extends over 14 amino acids. The CDR3 is CASSFGDRGTEAFF. In DNA, the CDR3 is TGTGCCAGCAGCTTCGGAGATAGAGGCACTGAAGCTTTCTTT. Complete variable domain (other parts from reference TRBV7-9 and TRBJ1-1): DTGVSQNPRHKITKRGQNVTFRCDPISEHNRLYWYRQTLGQGPEFLTYFQNEAQLEKSRLLSDRFSAERPKGSFSTLEIQRTEQGDSAMYLCASSFGDRGTEAFFGQGTRLTVV.

This chain joins TRBV27 and TRBJ1-6; D is ambiguous. Germline V CDR1 and CDR2: MNHEY, SMNVEV (reference sequence). This CDR3 has 19 residues. The germline V and J ends were trimmed by 5 bases and 4 bases, with 24 bases remaining between them. The CDR3 here is CASSQEAVVSDFYNSPLHF. CDR3 DNA: TGTGCCAGCAGTCAGGAGGCCGTCGTGTCAGACTTTTATAATTCACCCCTCCACTTT.

The chain has TRBV19 and TRBJ1-6; 7 bases map to TRBD1. Trimming removed 4 bases from V and 9 bases from J; junction bases left unmatched: 12. There are 16 residues in the CDR3. Germline CDR1 reads LNHDA; CDR2 reads SQIVND (reference sequence). The CDR3 bases are TGTGCCAGTAGTACTTGGGACAGCCTAGGGGGTTCACCCCTCCACTTT. It translates to CASSTWDSLGGSPLHF.

This clone has just one count. This chain joins TRBV20-1 and TRBJ2-3, with D perhaps matching TRBD2 (5 bases). Germline CDR1 DFQATT, CDR2 SNEGSKA (reference sequence). The CDR3 is made up of 13 amino acids. Trimming took off 3 bases at V and 6 bases at J, with 13 bases between the two ends. The DNA of the CDR3 is TGCAGTGCTAGTCTAGCCGGATCGGATACGCAGTATTTT. This translates into CSASLAGSDTQYF.

This sequence joins TRBV19 and TRBJ1-1; 8 bases are shared with TRBD1. Germline CDR1 and CDR2: LNHDA and SQIVND (reference sequence). The CDR3 runs 13 residues. V shed 4 bases and J 3 bases; nucleotides not matched to a gene: 1. The CDR3 protein is CASSKDRDTEAFF. The CDR3 nucleotides are TGTGCCAGTAGTAAGGACAGGGACACTGAAGCTTTCTTT.

V is TRBV3-1 (or the pseudogene TRBV3-2) and J is TRBJ2-1; tentatively, D is TRBD2 (6 bases). V dropped 4 bases and J dropped 7 bases, with 29 bases sitting between them. CDR3 length: 19 amino acids. Germline loops: CDR1 LGHDT, CDR2 YNNKEL (reference sequence). The CDR3 coding sequence is TGTGCCAGCAGCCGCCTATTGGTTTCGGGAGCCCGGGCCCCGAATGAGCAGTTCTTC. Protein sequence: CASSRLLVSGARAPNEQFF.

This chain joins TRBV11-2 and TRBJ1-2; 9 bases are a match to TRBD1. Germline CDR1 SGHAT, CDR2 FQNNGV. The length of the CDR3 is 16 residues. J lost 4 bases, V lost 5 bases, and 11 bases had no gene match. CDR3 sequence: CASSTITGGYIYGYTF. DNA of the CDR3: TGTGCCAGCAGCACTATAACAGGGGGCTACATCTATGGCTACACCTTC. Full variable domain (rest looked up from reference TRBV11-2 and TRBJ1-2): EAGVAQSPRYKIIEKRQSVAFWCNPISGHATLYWYQQILGQGPKLLIQFQNNGVVDDSQLPKDRFSAERLKGVDSTLKIQPAKLEDSAVYLCASSTITGGYIYGYTFGSGTRLTVV.

This chain connects TRBV6-5 to TRBJ1-2; 8 bases are shared with TRBD1. This CDR3 spans 13 amino acids. CDR1 MNHEY and CDR2 SVGAGI come from the germline V gene. V gave up 6 bases and J gave up 8 bases; unmatched junction bases: 8. Written as DNA, the CDR3 is TGTGCCAGCAGGAAATCAGGGGGCGAGGGCTACACCTTC. It encodes CASRKSGGEGYTF.

The chain joins TRBV7-8 to TRBJ2-1; 11 nucleotides line up with TRBD2. Per the germline V gene, CDR1 is SGHVS and CDR2 is FQNEAQ. Germline trimming cut 8 bases from V and 8 bases from J; bases unmatched to any gene: 20. The CDR3 has 18 residues. The CDR3 here is CASFVLGITSGSSDEQFF. For the CDR3, the DNA is TGTGCCAGCTTCGTTTTGGGGATTACTAGCGGGAGTTCGGATGAGCAGTTCTTC.